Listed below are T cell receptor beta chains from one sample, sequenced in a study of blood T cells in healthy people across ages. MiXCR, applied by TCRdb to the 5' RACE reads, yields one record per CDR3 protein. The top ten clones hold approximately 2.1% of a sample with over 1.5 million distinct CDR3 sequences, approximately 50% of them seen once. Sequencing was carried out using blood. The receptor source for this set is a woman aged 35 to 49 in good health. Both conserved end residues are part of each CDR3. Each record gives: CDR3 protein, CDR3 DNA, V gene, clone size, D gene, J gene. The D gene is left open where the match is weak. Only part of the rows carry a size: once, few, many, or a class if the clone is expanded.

cdr3_aa: CASSSYRELAKNIQYF
cdr3_nt: TGTGCCAGCAGTTCCTACAGGGAGCTAGCCAAAAACATTCAGTACTTC
v_call: TRBV28
clone_size: once
d_call: -
j_call: TRBJ2-4

cdr3_aa: CASSQDLTATDTQYF
cdr3_nt: TGTGCCAGCAGCCAAGATTTGACTGCCACAGATACGCAGTATTTT
v_call: TRBV3-1
clone_size: -
d_call: -
j_call: TRBJ2-3

cdr3_aa: CSAPSGGLQYF
cdr3_nt: TGCAGTGCTCCCTCTGGGGGCCTGCAGTATTTT
v_call: TRBV20-1
clone_size: few
d_call: -
j_call: TRBJ2-3

cdr3_aa: CASSDRGPNQPQHF
cdr3_nt: TGTGCCAGTAGTGACAGGGGGCCTAATCAGCCCCAGCATTTT
v_call: TRBV19
clone_size: -
d_call: TRBD1
j_call: TRBJ1-5

cdr3_aa: CASSFRGGGRDEQFF
cdr3_nt: TGTGCCAGCAGCTTCAGGGGGGGGGGTAGAGATGAGCAGTTCTTC
v_call: TRBV7-2
clone_size: -
d_call: -
j_call: TRBJ2-1

cdr3_aa: CASRSGRDSNQPQHF
cdr3_nt: TGTGCCAGCAGGTCCGGACGGGATAGCAATCAGCCCCAGCATTTT
v_call: TRBV7-8
clone_size: -
d_call: -
j_call: TRBJ1-5

cdr3_aa: CASSPRRDSNQPQHF
cdr3_nt: TGTGCCAGCTCACCAAGGAGGGATAGCAATCAGCCCCAGCATTTT
v_call: TRBV18
clone_size: few
d_call: -
j_call: TRBJ1-5

cdr3_aa: CASSSLAGGFNEQYF
cdr3_nt: TGTGCCAGCAGCTCCTTGGCGGGGGGTTTCAATGAGCAGTACTTC
v_call: TRBV7-9
clone_size: -
d_call: TRBD2
j_call: TRBJ2-5

cdr3_aa: CSARELAGAIQETQYF
cdr3_nt: TGCAGTGCTAGAGAATTAGCGGGGGCCATCCAAGAGACCCAGTACTTC
v_call: TRBV20-1
clone_size: -
d_call: TRBD2
j_call: TRBJ2-5

cdr3_aa: CASSFSGTNPFTDTQYF
cdr3_nt: TGCGCCAGCAGCTTCTCCGGGACTAACCCCTTCACAGATACGCAGTATTTT
v_call: TRBV5-1
clone_size: few
d_call: TRBD2
j_call: TRBJ2-3

cdr3_aa: CASSTGTESLDTQYF
cdr3_nt: TGTGCCAGTAGTACCGGGACTGAGAGCTTAGATACGCAGTATTTT
v_call: TRBV19
clone_size: -
d_call: -
j_call: TRBJ2-3

cdr3_aa: CASSVGITNEKLFF
cdr3_nt: TGTGCCAGCAGTGTGGGGATTACTAATGAAAAACTGTTTTTT
v_call: TRBV2
clone_size: -
d_call: -
j_call: TRBJ1-4

cdr3_aa: CSARDPRQGTYEQYF
cdr3_nt: TGCAGTGCTAGAGATCCTCGACAGGGAACCTACGAGCAGTACTTC
v_call: TRBV20-1
clone_size: -
d_call: TRBD1
j_call: TRBJ2-7

cdr3_aa: CSARETGGAYGYTF
cdr3_nt: TGCAGTGCTAGAGAGACAGGGGGCGCTTATGGCTACACCTTC
v_call: TRBV20-1
clone_size: -
d_call: TRBD1
j_call: TRBJ1-2

cdr3_aa: CASSVPGNYGYTF
cdr3_nt: TGTGCCAGCAGCGTCCCAGGAAACTATGGCTACACCTTC
v_call: TRBV9
clone_size: few
d_call: -
j_call: TRBJ1-2

cdr3_aa: CASSLISGAGETQYF
cdr3_nt: TGTGCCAGCAGTTTAATTAGCGGGGCCGGAGAGACCCAGTACTTC
v_call: TRBV28
clone_size: few
d_call: TRBD2
j_call: TRBJ2-5

cdr3_aa: CASSRGWSFEQFF
cdr3_nt: TGTGCCAGCAGCCGGGGTTGGTCGTTTGAGCAGTTCTTC
v_call: TRBV3-1
clone_size: -
d_call: -
j_call: TRBJ2-1

cdr3_aa: CASSLKSRVVGYGYTF
cdr3_nt: TGTGCCAGCAGTTTAAAGTCCCGGGTAGTGGGCTATGGCTACACCTTC
v_call: TRBV28
clone_size: -
d_call: -
j_call: TRBJ1-2

cdr3_aa: CASSSTQGTEQYF
cdr3_nt: TGTGCCAGTAGTTCGACTCAGGGAACCGAGCAGTACTTC
v_call: TRBV19
clone_size: -
d_call: -
j_call: TRBJ2-7

cdr3_aa: CASARLARSGQETQYF
cdr3_nt: TGCGCCAGCGCCCGCCTCGCGCGAAGCGGACAAGAGACCCAGTACTTC
v_call: TRBV5-1
clone_size: -
d_call: -
j_call: TRBJ2-5

cdr3_aa: CASSHPQQESSTDTQYF
cdr3_nt: TGTGCCAGCAGCCATCCTCAGCAGGAATCTAGCACAGATACGCAGTATTTT
v_call: TRBV4-2
clone_size: -
d_call: -
j_call: TRBJ2-3

cdr3_aa: CASTINGQGAEQYF
cdr3_nt: TGTGCCAGCACCATAAACGGACAGGGCGCCGAGCAGTACTTC
v_call: TRBV27
clone_size: -
d_call: TRBD1
j_call: TRBJ2-7

cdr3_aa: CASSFVAGPTAEQYF
cdr3_nt: TGTGCCAGCAGTTTCGTGGCAGGACCGACGGCGGAGCAGTACTTC
v_call: TRBV12-3/TRBV12-4
clone_size: -
d_call: -
j_call: TRBJ2-5

cdr3_aa: CASSPGRLSIYGSYTF
cdr3_nt: TGTGCCAGCTCACCGGGACGGCTGTCAATATATGGTAGCTACACCTTC
v_call: TRBV18
clone_size: few
d_call: -
j_call: TRBJ1-2

cdr3_aa: CASSSPTDRFQLGYYEQYF
cdr3_nt: TGTGCCAGCAGCTCCCCGACGGATCGGTTTCAGCTGGGGTACTACGAGCAGTACTTC
v_call: TRBV11-2
clone_size: -
d_call: -
j_call: TRBJ2-7

cdr3_aa: CASSFRLSTDTQYF
cdr3_nt: TGTGCCAGCAGTTTCCGACTGTCCACAGATACGCAGTATTTT
v_call: TRBV12-3/TRBV12-4
clone_size: few
d_call: -
j_call: TRBJ2-3

cdr3_aa: CATSDPAGGRGYTF
cdr3_nt: TGTGCCACCAGTGATCCCGCAGGGGGCAGGGGCTACACCTTC
v_call: TRBV24-1
clone_size: -
d_call: TRBD1
j_call: TRBJ1-2

cdr3_aa: CASSARESSYEQYF
cdr3_nt: TGTGCCAGCAGCGCCCGGGAAAGCTCCTACGAGCAGTACTTC
v_call: TRBV7-9
clone_size: -
d_call: -
j_call: TRBJ2-7

cdr3_aa: CASSLEGLHNEQFF
cdr3_nt: TGTGCCAGCAGCTTAGAGGGTTTGCACAATGAGCAGTTCTTC
v_call: TRBV7-9
clone_size: -
d_call: -
j_call: TRBJ2-1

cdr3_aa: CASSKQGYHPHEQYF
cdr3_nt: TGTGCCAGCAGCAAACAGGGTTATCACCCCCACGAGCAGTACTTC
v_call: TRBV6-5
clone_size: -
d_call: -
j_call: TRBJ2-7

cdr3_aa: CASGNLVGTEAFF
cdr3_nt: TGTGCCAGTGGAAACCTTGTTGGCACTGAAGCTTTCTTT
v_call: TRBV28
clone_size: -
d_call: -
j_call: TRBJ1-1

cdr3_aa: CASSKNYNEQFF
cdr3_nt: TGTGCCAGCAGCAAAAACTACAATGAGCAGTTCTTC
v_call: TRBV7-3
clone_size: few
d_call: -
j_call: TRBJ2-1

cdr3_aa: CASSYSQSKYEKLFF
cdr3_nt: TGTGCCAGCAGTTACTCTCAGTCGAAATATGAAAAACTGTTTTTT
v_call: TRBV6-5
clone_size: -
d_call: -
j_call: TRBJ1-4

cdr3_aa: CASSPYSGTVGTQYF
cdr3_nt: TGTGCCAGCAGCCCCTATAGCGGCACCGTCGGGACCCAGTACTTC
v_call: TRBV7-3
clone_size: -
d_call: -
j_call: TRBJ2-5

cdr3_aa: CASSPAGGAGDNEQYF
cdr3_nt: TGTGCCAGCAGCCCAGCGGGTGGGGCTGGGGACAATGAGCAGTACTTC
v_call: TRBV7-9
clone_size: once
d_call: -
j_call: TRBJ2-5

cdr3_aa: CASSLGLAGGPKYNEQFF
cdr3_nt: TGTGCCAGCAGCTTAGGCCTAGCGGGGGGACCGAAGTACAATGAGCAGTTCTTC
v_call: TRBV13
clone_size: few
d_call: TRBD2
j_call: TRBJ2-1

cdr3_aa: CASHPGHRVSPEQYF
cdr3_nt: TGTGCCAGCCACCCCGGGCATAGGGTGTCCCCCGAGCAGTACTTC
v_call: TRBV6-2/TRBV6-3
clone_size: -
d_call: -
j_call: TRBJ2-7

cdr3_aa: CASSLTGAVEQYF
cdr3_nt: TGTGCCAGCAGCTTAACGGGGGCGGTTGAGCAGTACTTC
v_call: TRBV7-9
clone_size: few
d_call: -
j_call: TRBJ2-7

cdr3_aa: CSVLEGVNYGYTF
cdr3_nt: TGCAGCGTTTTGGAAGGGGTTAACTATGGCTACACCTTC
v_call: TRBV29-1
clone_size: few
d_call: -
j_call: TRBJ1-2